This is a list of T cell receptor beta chains from one sample in a study of human T cells and chemical hapten exposure. TCRdb itself ran the 5' RACE reads through MiXCR, one entry per CDR3 protein. The sample yields about 80,000 distinct CDR3 sequences, 15% seen once. The receptors were gathered from a female donor in good health. CDR3s include the opening cysteine and the closing phenylalanine or tryptophan. D genes are given only for firm matches. The size of a clone is reported for some rows only, either as once, few or many, or as a class for expanded clones.

d_gene	abundance	v_gene	j_gene	CDR3aa	CDR3nt
TRBD1	few	TRBV6-2/TRBV6-3	TRBJ1-5	CASRDRGNQPQHF	TGTGCCAGCAGGGACAGGGGCAATCAGCCCCAGCATTTT
-	-	TRBV2	TRBJ1-3	CASSDNRGNTIYF	TGTGCCAGCAGTGATAATCGGGGAAACACCATATATTTT
-	-	TRBV4-3	TRBJ1-3	CASSQDTYRGNTIYF	TGCGCCAGCAGCCAAGATACTTACCGAGGAAACACCATATATTTT
-	-	TRBV4-2	TRBJ2-7	CASSQAGRSAYEQYF	TGTGCCAGCAGCCAAGCGGGCAGGTCCGCCTACGAGCAGTACTTC
-	many	TRBV11-2	TRBJ2-3	CASSLEVTDTQYF	TGTGCCAGCAGCTTAGAAGTTACAGATACGCAGTATTTT
TRBD1	many	TRBV6-2/TRBV6-3	TRBJ1-5	CASSARDRGGNQPQHF	TGTGCCAGCAGCGCGAGAGACAGGGGGGGCAATCAGCCCCAGCATTTT
-	-	TRBV7-2	TRBJ1-4	CASSPDSNNEKLFF	TGTGCCAGCAGCCCAGACAGCAATAATGAAAAACTGTTTTTT
TRBD1	-	TRBV2	TRBJ1-1	CASWPPGQGMNTEAFF	TGTGCCAGCTGGCCTCCGGGACAGGGAATGAACACTGAAGCTTTCTTT
TRBD1	-	TRBV7-8	TRBJ1-1	CASSPQGAGTEAFF	TGTGCCAGCAGCCCACAGGGGGCCGGGACTGAAGCTTTCTTT
-	few	TRBV5-1	TRBJ2-3	CASSLKGYTDTQYF	TGCGCCAGCAGCTTGAAGGGGTACACAGATACGCAGTATTTT
-	-	TRBV5-1	TRBJ1-1	CASSLALQTLNTEAFF	TGCGCCAGCAGCTTGGCCCTACAGACATTGAACACTGAAGCTTTCTTT
-	-	TRBV28	TRBJ2-1	CASSEDRNNEQFF	TGTGCCAGCAGTGAGGACAGAAACAATGAGCAGTTCTTC
-	-	TRBV2	TRBJ1-5	CASSPEGGAQPQHF	TGTGCCAGCAGCCCGGAGGGAGGGGCTCAGCCCCAGCATTTT
TRBD1	few	TRBV27	TRBJ1-1	CASRTGTGGMNTEAFF	TGTGCCAGCAGAACCGGGACAGGAGGTATGAACACTGAAGCTTTCTTT
TRBD1	few	TRBV5-1	TRBJ1-1	CASSLAFGQGQSTEAFF	TGCGCCAGCAGCTTGGCCTTCGGACAGGGGCAATCGACTGAAGCTTTCTTT
-	few	TRBV6-1	TRBJ1-5	CASSVSPDQPQHF	TGTGCCAGCAGTGTTAGCCCGGATCAGCCCCAGCATTTT
-	few	TRBV5-1	TRBJ2-3	CASYHPDTQYF	TGCGCCAGCTACCACCCCGATACGCAGTATTTT
TRBD2	-	TRBV5-4	TRBJ2-5	CASSPPLPGLAGQETQYF	TGTGCCAGCAGCCCCCCACTGCCTGGACTAGCGGGTCAAGAGACCCAGTACTTC
-	-	TRBV3-1	TRBJ2-7	CASSQQSTGTYEQYF	TGTGCCAGCAGCCAACAGTCAACAGGAACCTACGAGCAGTACTTC
-	many	TRBV7-9	TRBJ2-6	CASSAASGANVLTF	TGTGCCAGCAGCGCAGCTTCTGGGGCCAACGTCCTGACTTTC
-	few	TRBV11-1	TRBJ1-1	CASSLNVGGRTEAFF	TGTGCCAGCAGCCTCAACGTCGGGGGGCGGACTGAAGCTTTCTTT
TRBD1	-	TRBV24-1	TRBJ2-5	CATSDSTGTYQETQYF	TGTGCCACCAGTGATTCGACAGGGACCTACCAAGAGACCCAGTACTTC
-	-	TRBV18	TRBJ2-3	CASSPPGADTQYF	TGTGCCAGCTCACCACCGGGGGCAGATACGCAGTATTTT
-	-	TRBV5-1	TRBJ2-2	CASATGENTGELFF	TGCGCCAGCGCTACAGGTGAAAACACCGGGGAGCTGTTTTTT
-	-	TRBV30	TRBJ1-1	CAWTYGTEAFF	TGTGCCTGGACTTATGGGACTGAAGCTTTCTTT
TRBD1	many	TRBV29-1	TRBJ1-2	CSATVAGTGYGYTF	TGCAGCGCCACAGTCGCCGGGACAGGATATGGCTACACCTTC
TRBD2	few	TRBV20-1	TRBJ2-1	CSASTPGLAGHNEQFF	TGCAGTGCTAGCACCCCGGGACTAGCGGGTCACAATGAGCAGTTCTTC
-	-	TRBV7-2	TRBJ2-2	CASSPQDYTGELFF	TGTGCCAGCAGCCCCCAGGACTACACCGGGGAGCTGTTTTTT
-	-	TRBV7-8	TRBJ2-5	CASSLGASVETQYF	TGTGCCAGCAGCTTAGGGGCTAGCGTAGAGACCCAGTACTTC
TRBD1	many	TRBV7-9	TRBJ2-7	CASSPDRGRDEQYF	TGTGCCAGCAGTCCCGACAGGGGTCGGGACGAGCAGTACTTC
TRBD2	many	TRBV6-1	TRBJ2-3	CASPEISRASGRVADTQYF	TGTGCCAGTCCTGAAATATCGAGGGCTAGCGGGAGGGTGGCAGATACGCAGTATTTT
-	-	TRBV7-9	TRBJ1-1	CASSFPGKGPEAFF	TGTGCCAGCAGCTTCCCGGGAAAAGGGCCTGAAGCTTTCTTT
-	many	TRBV4-1	TRBJ1-5	CASSVDRNQPQHF	TGCGCCAGCAGCGTGGACAGAAATCAGCCCCAGCATTTT
TRBD1	many	TRBV3-1	TRBJ2-7	CASSPPGQGYLAQYF	TGTGCCAGCAGCCCCCCGGGACAGGGGTACCTAGCGCAGTACTTC
TRBD2	few	TRBV7-8	TRBJ2-5	CASSPSRGVQETQYF	TGTGCCAGCAGCCCCTCACGGGGGGTCCAAGAGACCCAGTACTTC
-	few	TRBV3-1	TRBJ2-3	CASSHLEPGTDTQYF	TGTGCCAGCAGCCACCTAGAACCAGGCACAGATACGCAGTATTTT
-	-	TRBV5-1	TRBJ2-7	CASSLVGLSYEQYF	TGCGCCAGCAGCTTGGTGGGACTCTCCTACGAGCAGTACTTC
TRBD1	many	TRBV7-8	TRBJ2-7	CASSLVRQGKSYEQYF	TGTGCCAGCAGCTTAGTAAGACAGGGGAAATCCTACGAGCAGTACTTC
-	many	TRBV10-3	TRBJ1-3	CAISDAQGGGGNTIYF	TGTGCCATCAGTGATGCCCAGGGCGGTGGTGGAAACACCATATATTTT
-	many	TRBV12-3/TRBV12-4	TRBJ1-1	CASSLGAQREAFF	TGTGCCAGCAGTTTAGGGGCCCAACGGGAAGCTTTCTTT
-	-	TRBV20-1	TRBJ1-5	CSARPGARQPQHF	TGCAGTGCTAGGCCAGGGGCTCGGCAGCCCCAGCATTTT
-	many	TRBV24-1	TRBJ1-1	CATSDLAYTEAFF	TGTGCCACCAGTGATTTGGCGTACACTGAAGCTTTCTTT
-	-	TRBV5-1	TRBJ1-2	CASSFGGGSYGYTF	TGCGCCAGCAGCTTCGGAGGCGGAAGCTATGGCTACACCTTC
-	-	TRBV28	TRBJ1-2	CASSTESYGYTF	TGTGCCAGCAGTACAGAGAGCTATGGCTACACCTTC
-	-	TRBV7-2	TRBJ2-1	CASSLIEGNEQFF	TGTGCCAGCAGCTTAATTGAGGGTAATGAGCAGTTCTTC